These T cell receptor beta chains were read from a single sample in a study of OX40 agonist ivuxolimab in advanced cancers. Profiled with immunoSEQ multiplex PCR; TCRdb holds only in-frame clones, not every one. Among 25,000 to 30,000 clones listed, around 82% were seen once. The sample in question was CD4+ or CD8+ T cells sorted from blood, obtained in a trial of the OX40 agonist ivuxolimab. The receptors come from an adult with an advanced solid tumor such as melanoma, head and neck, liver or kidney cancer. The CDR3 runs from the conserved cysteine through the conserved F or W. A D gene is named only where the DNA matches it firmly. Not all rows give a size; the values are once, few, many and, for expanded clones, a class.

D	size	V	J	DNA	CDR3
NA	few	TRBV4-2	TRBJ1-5	TGTGCCAGCAGCCCGGGGCCAGTTTCGGGGTCGCCCCAGCATTTT	CASSPGPVSGSPQHF
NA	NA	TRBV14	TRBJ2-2	TGTGCCAGCAGCCAAGATCCCGGGGAATTGAACACCGGGGAGCTGTTTTTT	CASSQDPGELNTGELFF
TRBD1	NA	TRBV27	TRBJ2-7	TGTGCCAGCAGCTTAGAACGGGGACAGAGCTCCTACGAGCAGTACTTC	CASSLERGQSSYEQYF
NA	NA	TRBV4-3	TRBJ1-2	TGCGCCAGCAGCCAAGAACGGTTGGGGTATGGCTACACCTTC	CASSQERLGYGYTF
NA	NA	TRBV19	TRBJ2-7	TGTGCCAGTAGTATAGTACGGGACACCTCCTACGAGCAGTACTTC	CASSIVRDTSYEQYF
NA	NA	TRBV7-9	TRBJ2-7	TGTGCCAGCAGCCAACCGGACGCCGGTGCCTACGAGCAGTACTTC	CASSQPDAGAYEQYF
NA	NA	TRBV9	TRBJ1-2	TGTGCCAGCAGCGTTTGGGGCAGTAGGAACTATGGCTACACCTTC	CASSVWGSRNYGYTF
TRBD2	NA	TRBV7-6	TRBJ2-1	TGTGCCAGCAGCCAGGGACTAGCGGGAGTCGATGAGCAGTTCTTC	CASSQGLAGVDEQFF
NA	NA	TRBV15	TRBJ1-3	TGTGCCACCAGCAGAGATCTTGGGACGTATGGAAACACCATATATTTT	CATSRDLGTYGNTIYF
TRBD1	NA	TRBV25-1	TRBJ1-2	TGTGCCAGCAGTGATCGGACAGGGGGTAGGCACAATGGCTACACCTTC	CASSDRTGGRHNGYTF
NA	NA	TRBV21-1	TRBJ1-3	TGTGCCAGCACCAGGGGTCCTGGAAACACCATATATTTT	CASTRGPGNTIYF
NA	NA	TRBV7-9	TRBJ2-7	TGTGCCAGCAGCTTAGGCGACTACGAGCAGTACTTC	CASSLGDYEQYF
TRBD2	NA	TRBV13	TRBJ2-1	TGTGCCAGCAGCTTAGGCCTGACTAGCGGGAAGTACAATGAGCAGTTCTTC	CASSLGLTSGKYNEQFF
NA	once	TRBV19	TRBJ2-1	TGTGCCAGTAGTATAATGCACAATGAGCAGTTCTTC	CASSIMHNEQFF
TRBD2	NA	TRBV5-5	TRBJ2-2	TGTGCCAGCAGCTTGAGCGGACTAGCGGGAGGGAACACCGGGGAGCTGTTTTTT	CASSLSGLAGGNTGELFF
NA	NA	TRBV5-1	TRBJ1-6	TGCGCCAGCAGCTTGGGCAGGGATTACTCACCCCTCCACTTT	CASSLGRDYSPLHF
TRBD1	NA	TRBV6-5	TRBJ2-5	TGTGCCAGCAGTTGGGACAGGGGCCATTTATACTTC	CASSWDRGHLYF
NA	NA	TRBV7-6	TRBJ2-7	TGTGCCAGCAGCCTCGGGCAGGGGCTCTCCTACGAGCAGTACTTC	CASSLGQGLSYEQYF
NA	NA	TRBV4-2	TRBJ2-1	TGTGCCAGCAGAGCAACCGAGGGCACAGAGCAGTTCTTC	CASRATEGTEQFF
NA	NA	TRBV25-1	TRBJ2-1	TGTGCCAGCAGTGAAGGAGGGCGCAATGAGCAGTTCTTC	CASSEGGRNEQFF
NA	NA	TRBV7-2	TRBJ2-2	TGTGCCAGCAGCTTAGGAGGCACCGGGGAGCTGTTTTTT	CASSLGGTGELFF
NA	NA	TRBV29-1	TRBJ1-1	TGCAGCGGTTCCGCTACAGGGTCGGATGAAGCTTTCTTT	CSGSATGSDEAFF
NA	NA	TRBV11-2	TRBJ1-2	TGTGCCAGCAGCTCATCATCGTTCTATGGCTACACCTTC	CASSSSSFYGYTF
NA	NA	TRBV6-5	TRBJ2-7	TGTGCCAGCAGAGCCCTGCGACTGGGCGAGCTGGAGCAGTACTTC	CASRALRLGELEQYF
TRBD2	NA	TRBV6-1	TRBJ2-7	TGTGCCAGCAGTGAAGCCCCTTCCGGGGGGGCCTACGAGCAGTACTTC	CASSEAPSGGAYEQYF
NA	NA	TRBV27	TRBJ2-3	TGTGCCAGCATGGGGGATACGCAGTATTTT	CASMGDTQYF
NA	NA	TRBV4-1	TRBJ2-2	TGCGCCAGCAGCCAAGTGGAGGGGTGGACCGGGGAGCTGTTTTTT	CASSQVEGWTGELFF
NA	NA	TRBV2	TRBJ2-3	TGTGCCGGCACCGGGCCCACAGATACGCAGTATTTT	CAGTGPTDTQYF
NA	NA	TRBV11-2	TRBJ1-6	TGTGCCAGCAGCCCAGGGAGCTCCTATAATTCACCCCTCCACTTT	CASSPGSSYNSPLHF
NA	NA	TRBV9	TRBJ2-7	TGTGCCAGCAGCGTAGATAAGGGGCCCCCAGCAGAGCAGTACTTC	CASSVDKGPPAEQYF
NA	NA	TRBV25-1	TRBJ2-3	TGTGCCTACAAGGCCCGCGCTAGCACAGATACGCAGTATTTT	CAYKARASTDTQYF
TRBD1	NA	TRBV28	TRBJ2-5	TGTGCCAGCACACTGACAGGGACCAAGGAGACCCAGTACTTC	CASTLTGTKETQYF
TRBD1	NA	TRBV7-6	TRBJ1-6	TGTGCCAGCAGTTCCTTGCCGGGACAGGGGATCGGGAATTCACCCCTCCACTTT	CASSSLPGQGIGNSPLHF
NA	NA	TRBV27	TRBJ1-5	TGTGCCAGCAGTTTCGGCGGAGATCAGCCCCAGCATTTT	CASSFGGDQPQHF
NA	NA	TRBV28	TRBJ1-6	TGTGCCAGCAGAGCGGACTTCAATTCACCCCTCCACTTT	CASRADFNSPLHF
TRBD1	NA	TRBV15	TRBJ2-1	TGTGCCACCGTGGGACAGGAGACCAAGTCCTACAATGAGCAGTTCTTC	CATVGQETKSYNEQFF
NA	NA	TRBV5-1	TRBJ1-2	TGCGCCAGCAGCTCCACAGGGCCAGGCTACACCTTC	CASSSTGPGYTF
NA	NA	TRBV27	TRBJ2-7	TGTGCCAGCAGTTCCCTCTTAATTCAGCCGTACGAGCAGTACTTC	CASSSLLIQPYEQYF
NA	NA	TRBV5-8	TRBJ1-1	TGTGCCAGCAGTCCCAACACTGAAGCTTTCTTT	CASSPNTEAFF
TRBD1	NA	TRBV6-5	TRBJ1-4	TGTGCCAGCAGCCAGGGGGCGGGTGAAAAACTGTTTTTT	CASSQGAGEKLFF
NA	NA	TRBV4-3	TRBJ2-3	TGCGCCAGCAGCCAAGATCGGGCGTTTTTCCCAGATACGCAGTATTTT	CASSQDRAFFPDTQYF
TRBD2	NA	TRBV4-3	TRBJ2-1	TGCGCCAGCAGCCAAGGGGGACTAGCGGGAGGGTATGAGCAGTTCTTC	CASSQGGLAGGYEQFF
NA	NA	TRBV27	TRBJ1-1	TGTGCCAGCAGTATAGACAGGAATACTGAAGCTTTCTTT	CASSIDRNTEAFF
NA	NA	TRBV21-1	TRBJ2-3	NA	CASSKEVASGARDTQYF
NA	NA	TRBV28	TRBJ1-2	TGTGCCAGCAGCATACCCACCGGGGGGGCTGGATATGGCTACACCTTC	CASSIPTGGAGYGYTF
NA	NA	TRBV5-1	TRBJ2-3	TGCGCCAGCATGGGGTTGGGCACAGATACGCAGTATTTT	CASMGLGTDTQYF
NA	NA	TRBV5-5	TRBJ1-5	TGTGCCAGCAGCTTGGGTGGTACAGGTAGCAATCAGCCCCAGCATTTT	CASSLGGTGSNQPQHF
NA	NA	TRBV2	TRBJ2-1	TGTGCCAGCCGGTCCATCTACAATGAGCAGTTCTTC	CASRSIYNEQFF
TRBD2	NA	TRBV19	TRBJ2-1	TGTGCCAGTAGTATTATGGCGGGAGTGATCAATGAGCAGTTCTTC	CASSIMAGVINEQFF
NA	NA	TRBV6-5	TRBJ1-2	TGTGCCAGCAGTTATGGGGGTGTGTGGGGCTACACCTTC	CASSYGGVWGYTF
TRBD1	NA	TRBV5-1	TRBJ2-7	TGCGCCAGCAGCTTGGGGGACAGGGAAAGAGAGCAGTACTTC	CASSLGDREREQYF